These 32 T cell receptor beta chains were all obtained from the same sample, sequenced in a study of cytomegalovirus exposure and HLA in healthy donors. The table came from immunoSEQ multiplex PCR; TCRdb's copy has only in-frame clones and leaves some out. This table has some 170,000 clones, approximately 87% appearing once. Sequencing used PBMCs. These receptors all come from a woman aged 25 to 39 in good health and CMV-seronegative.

Written as DNA, the CDR3 is TGTGCCAGCAGCCAAGAGGGGGCAAATTCACCCCTCCACTTT. It yields the protein CASSQEGANSPLHF. The chain employs TRBV4-2 and TRBJ1-6, with D perhaps TRBD1 (6 bases). The CDR3 is 14 amino acids. Trimming took 0 bases from V and 7 from J, leaving 7 bases between them. From germline, CDR1 is LGHNA and CDR2 YNFKEQ.

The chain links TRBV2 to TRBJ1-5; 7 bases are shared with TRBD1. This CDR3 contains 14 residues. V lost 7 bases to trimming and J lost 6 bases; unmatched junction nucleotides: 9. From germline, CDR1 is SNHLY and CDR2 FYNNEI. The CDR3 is CASKGRQGSQPQHF. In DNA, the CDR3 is TGTGCCAGCAAAGGCAGACAGGGAAGTCAGCCCCAGCATTTT.

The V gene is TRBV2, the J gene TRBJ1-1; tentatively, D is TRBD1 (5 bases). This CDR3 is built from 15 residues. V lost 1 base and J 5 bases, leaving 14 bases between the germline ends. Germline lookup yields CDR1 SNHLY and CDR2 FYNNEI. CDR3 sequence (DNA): TGTGCCAGCAGTGAAGTCGGGGGGGTGGGAACTGAAGCTTTCTTT. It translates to CASSEVGGVGTEAFF.

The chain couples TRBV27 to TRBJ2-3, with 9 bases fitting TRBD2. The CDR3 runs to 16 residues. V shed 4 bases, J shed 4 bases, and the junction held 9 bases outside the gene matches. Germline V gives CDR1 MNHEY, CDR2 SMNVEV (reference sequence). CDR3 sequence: CASSSSGGGAPDTQYF. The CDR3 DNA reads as TGTGCCAGCAGTTCTTCAGGCGGGGGGGCCCCAGATACGCAGTATTTT.

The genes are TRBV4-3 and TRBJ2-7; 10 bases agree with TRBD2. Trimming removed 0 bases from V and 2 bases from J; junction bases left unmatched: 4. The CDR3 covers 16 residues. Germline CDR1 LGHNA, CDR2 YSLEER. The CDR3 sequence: CASSQDLTSGTYEQYF. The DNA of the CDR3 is TGCGCCAGCAGCCAAGATCTCACTAGCGGGACCTACGAGCAGTACTTC.

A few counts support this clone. CDR3 in DNA: TGTGCCAGCTGGGGGGGGAACACTGAAGCTTTCTTT. It codes for CASWGGNTEAFF. The V call is TRBV2, the J call TRBJ1-1; D perhaps matches TRBD1 (5 bases). Germline assignment: CDR1 SNHLY and CDR2 FYNNEI. V lost 8 bases to trimming and J lost 1 base, with 8 bases between them. There are 12 residues in the CDR3. The complete variable domain, with remaining parts taken from reference TRBV2 and TRBJ1-1, reads EPEVTQTPSHQVTQMGQEVILRCVPISNHLYFYWYRQILGQKVEFLVSFYNNEISEKSEIFDDQFSVERPDGSNFTLKIRSTKLEDSAMYFCASWGGNTEAFFGQGTRLTVV.

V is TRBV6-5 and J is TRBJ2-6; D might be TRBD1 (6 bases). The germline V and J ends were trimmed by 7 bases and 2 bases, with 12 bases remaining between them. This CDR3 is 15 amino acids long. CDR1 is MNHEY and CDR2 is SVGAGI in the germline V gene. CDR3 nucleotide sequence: TGTGCCAGCACCCAGGGGCGCACTGGGGCCAACGTCCTGACTTTC. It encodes CASTQGRTGANVLTF.

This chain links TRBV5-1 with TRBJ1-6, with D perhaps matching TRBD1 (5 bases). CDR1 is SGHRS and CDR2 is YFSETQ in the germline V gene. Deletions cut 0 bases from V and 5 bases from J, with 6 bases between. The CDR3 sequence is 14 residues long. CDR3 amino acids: CASSLAGNNSPLHF. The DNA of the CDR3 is TGCGCCAGCAGCTTGGCAGGGAATAATTCACCCCTCCACTTT.

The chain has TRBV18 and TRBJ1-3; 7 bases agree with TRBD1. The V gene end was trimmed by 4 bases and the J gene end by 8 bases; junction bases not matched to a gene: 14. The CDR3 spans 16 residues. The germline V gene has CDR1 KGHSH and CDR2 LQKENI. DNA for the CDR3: TGTGCCAGCTCACTGGCCGGGACAGTGGGGGAAGACACCATATATTTT. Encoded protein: CASSLAGTVGEDTIYF.

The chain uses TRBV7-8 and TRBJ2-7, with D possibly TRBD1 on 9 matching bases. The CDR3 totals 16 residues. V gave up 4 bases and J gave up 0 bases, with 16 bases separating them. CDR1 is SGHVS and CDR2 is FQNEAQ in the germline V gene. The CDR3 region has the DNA TGTGCCAGCAGCTCTCGGGGGGGACAGGGCTCCTACGAGCAGTACTTC. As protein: CASSSRGGQGSYEQYF.

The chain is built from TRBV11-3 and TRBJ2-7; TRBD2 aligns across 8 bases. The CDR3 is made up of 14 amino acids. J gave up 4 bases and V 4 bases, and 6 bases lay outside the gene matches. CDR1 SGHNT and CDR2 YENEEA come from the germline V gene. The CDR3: CASSSAAGGYEQYF. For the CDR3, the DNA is TGTGCCAGCAGCTCCGCGGCGGGGGGTTACGAGCAGTACTTC.

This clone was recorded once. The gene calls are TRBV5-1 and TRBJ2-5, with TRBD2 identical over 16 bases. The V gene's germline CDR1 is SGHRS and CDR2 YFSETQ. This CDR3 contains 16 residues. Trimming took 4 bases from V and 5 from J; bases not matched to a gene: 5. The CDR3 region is CASSTGTSGGVETQYF. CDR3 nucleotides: TGCGCCAGCAGCACCGGGACTAGCGGGGGGGTGGAGACCCAGTACTTC.

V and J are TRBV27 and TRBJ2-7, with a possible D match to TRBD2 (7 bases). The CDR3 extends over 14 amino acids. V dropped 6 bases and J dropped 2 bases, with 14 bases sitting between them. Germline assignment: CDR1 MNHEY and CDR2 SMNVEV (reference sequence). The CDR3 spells CASSRGGGTYEQYF. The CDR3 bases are TGTGCCAGCAGCAGGGGAGGGGGTACCTACGAGCAGTACTTC.

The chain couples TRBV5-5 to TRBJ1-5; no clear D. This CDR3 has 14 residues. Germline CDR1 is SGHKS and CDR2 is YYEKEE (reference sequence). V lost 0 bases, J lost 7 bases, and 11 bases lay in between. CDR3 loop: CASSLAGEGQPQHF. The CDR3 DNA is TGTGCCAGCAGCTTGGCCGGGGAAGGCCAGCCCCAGCATTTT.

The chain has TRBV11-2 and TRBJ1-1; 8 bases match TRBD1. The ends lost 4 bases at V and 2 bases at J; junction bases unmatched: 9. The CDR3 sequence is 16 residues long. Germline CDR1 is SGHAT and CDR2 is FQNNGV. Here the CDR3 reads CASSSGGAAQNTEAFF. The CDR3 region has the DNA TGTGCCAGCAGCTCAGGGGGCGCAGCACAAAACACTGAAGCTTTCTTT.

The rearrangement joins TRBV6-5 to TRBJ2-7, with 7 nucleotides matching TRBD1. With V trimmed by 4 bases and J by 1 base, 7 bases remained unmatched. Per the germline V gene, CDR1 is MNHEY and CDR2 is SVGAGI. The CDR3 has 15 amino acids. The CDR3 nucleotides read TGTGCCAGCAGTTCCGTTAGGACAGGTTCCTACGAGCAGTACTTC. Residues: CASSSVRTGSYEQYF.

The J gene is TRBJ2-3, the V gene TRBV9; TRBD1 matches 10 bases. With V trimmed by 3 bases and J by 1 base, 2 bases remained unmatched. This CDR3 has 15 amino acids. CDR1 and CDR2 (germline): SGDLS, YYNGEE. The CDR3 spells CASSAGTGGTDTQYF. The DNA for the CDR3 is TGTGCCAGCAGCGCGGGGACAGGGGGCACAGATACGCAGTATTTT. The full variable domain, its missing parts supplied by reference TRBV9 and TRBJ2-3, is DSGVTQTPKHLITATGQRVTLRCSPRSGDLSVYWYQQSLDQGLQFLIQYYNGEERAKGNILERFSAQQFPDLHSELNLSSLELGDSALYFCASSAGTGGTDTQYFGPGTRLTVL.

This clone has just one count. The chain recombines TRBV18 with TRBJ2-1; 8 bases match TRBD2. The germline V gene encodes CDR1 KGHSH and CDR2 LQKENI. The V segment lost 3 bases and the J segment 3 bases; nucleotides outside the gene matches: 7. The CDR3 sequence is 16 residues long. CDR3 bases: TGTGCCAGCTCACCGCTTTCGAGCGGGGGCTACAATGAGCAGTTCTTC. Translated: CASSPLSSGGYNEQFF.

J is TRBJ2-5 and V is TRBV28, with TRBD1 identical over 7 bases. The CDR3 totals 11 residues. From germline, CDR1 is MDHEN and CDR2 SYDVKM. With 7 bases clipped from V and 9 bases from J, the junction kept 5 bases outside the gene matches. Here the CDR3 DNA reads TGTGCCAGCACCTCCACAGGGGCCCAGTACTTC. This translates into CASTSTGAQYF.

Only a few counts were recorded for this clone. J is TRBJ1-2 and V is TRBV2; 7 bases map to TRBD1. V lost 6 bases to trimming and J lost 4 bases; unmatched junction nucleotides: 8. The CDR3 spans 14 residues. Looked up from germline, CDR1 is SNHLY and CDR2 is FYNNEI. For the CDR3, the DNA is TGTGCCAGCAGAGCCGGGACAGACATCTATGGCTACACCTTC. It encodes CASRAGTDIYGYTF.

CDR3 nucleotides: TGTGCCAGCAGCGTGTTAAGAGCGTACACTGAAGCTTTCTTT. Its protein product is CASSVLRAYTEAFF. V usage is TRBV9 and J usage is TRBJ1-1; no clear D gene. This CDR3 comprises 14 residues. Germline CDR1 reads SGDLS; CDR2 reads YYNGEE. V lost 2 bases and J 3 bases, leaving 11 bases between the germline ends.

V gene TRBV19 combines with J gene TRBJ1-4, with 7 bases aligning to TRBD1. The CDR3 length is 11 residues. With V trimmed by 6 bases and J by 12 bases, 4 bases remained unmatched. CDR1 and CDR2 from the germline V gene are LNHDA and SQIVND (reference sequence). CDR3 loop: CASSQGVELFF. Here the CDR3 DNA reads TGTGCCAGTAGCCAGGGGGTGGAACTGTTTTTT.

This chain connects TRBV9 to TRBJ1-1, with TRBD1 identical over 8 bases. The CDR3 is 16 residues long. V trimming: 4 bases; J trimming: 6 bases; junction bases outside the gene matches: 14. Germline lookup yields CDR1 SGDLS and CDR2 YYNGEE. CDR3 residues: CASSHNPQGARSEAFF. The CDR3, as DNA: TGTGCCAGCAGCCACAACCCCCAGGGGGCGAGATCTGAAGCTTTCTTT.

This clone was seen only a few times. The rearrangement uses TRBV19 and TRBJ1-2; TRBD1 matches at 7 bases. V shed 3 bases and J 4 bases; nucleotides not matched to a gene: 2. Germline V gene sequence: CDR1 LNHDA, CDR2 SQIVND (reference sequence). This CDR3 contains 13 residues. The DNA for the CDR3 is TGTGCCAGTAGTATGGAGGGGGCCTATGGCTACACCTTC. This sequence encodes CASSMEGAYGYTF.

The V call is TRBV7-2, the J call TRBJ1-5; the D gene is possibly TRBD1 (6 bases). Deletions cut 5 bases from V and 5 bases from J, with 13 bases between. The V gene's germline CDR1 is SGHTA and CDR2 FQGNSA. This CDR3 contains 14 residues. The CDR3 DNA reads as TGTGCCAGCAGCCCCCAGGGGCCTGATCAGCCCCAGCATTTT. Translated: CASSPQGPDQPQHF.

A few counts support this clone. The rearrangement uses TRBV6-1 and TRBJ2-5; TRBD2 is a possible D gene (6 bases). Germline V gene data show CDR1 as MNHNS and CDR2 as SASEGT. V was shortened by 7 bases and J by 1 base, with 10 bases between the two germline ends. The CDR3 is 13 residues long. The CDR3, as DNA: TGTGCCAGCAACCGGGAGATCCAAGAGACCCAGTACTTC. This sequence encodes CASNREIQETQYF.

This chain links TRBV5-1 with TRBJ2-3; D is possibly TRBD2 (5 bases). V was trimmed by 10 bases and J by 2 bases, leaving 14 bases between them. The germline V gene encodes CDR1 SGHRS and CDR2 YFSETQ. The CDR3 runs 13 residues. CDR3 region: CASQLEVTDTQYF. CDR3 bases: TGCGCCTCGCAACTGGAGGTCACAGATACGCAGTATTTT.

For the CDR3, the DNA is TGTGCCAGCAGCTTCGTAAGACAGGTTAAAGAGACCCAGTACTTC. It yields the protein CASSFVRQVKETQYF. The chain carries TRBV7-8 and TRBJ2-5, with D possibly being TRBD1 (6 bases). The V end lost 3 bases, the J end lost 3 bases, and 14 bases lay between the germline ends. Germline CDR1 SGHVS, CDR2 FQNEAQ. This CDR3 is built from 15 residues.

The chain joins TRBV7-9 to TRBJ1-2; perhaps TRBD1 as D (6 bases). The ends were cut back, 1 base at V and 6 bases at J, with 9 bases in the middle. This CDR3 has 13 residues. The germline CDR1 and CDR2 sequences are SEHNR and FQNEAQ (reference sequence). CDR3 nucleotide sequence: TGTGCCAGCAGCTTAGAAGGGGGTAATGGCTACACCTTC. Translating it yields CASSLEGGNGYTF.

For the CDR3, the DNA is TGCGCCAGCAGCCTCGGGACAGGGGTAACCTCTGGCTACACCTTC. Protein: CASSLGTGVTSGYTF. V and J are TRBV4-1 and TRBJ1-2; 10 bases fit TRBD1. CDR3 length equals 15 residues. V gave up 4 bases and J gave up 7 bases; unmatched junction bases: 9. CDR1 is MGHRA, CDR2 YSYEKL, per germline.

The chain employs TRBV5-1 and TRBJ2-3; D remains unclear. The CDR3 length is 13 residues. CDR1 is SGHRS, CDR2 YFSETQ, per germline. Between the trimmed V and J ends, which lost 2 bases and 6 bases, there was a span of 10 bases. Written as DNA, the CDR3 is TGCGCCAGCAGCTTCAAGTGGGCGGATACGCAGTATTTT. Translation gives CASSFKWADTQYF.

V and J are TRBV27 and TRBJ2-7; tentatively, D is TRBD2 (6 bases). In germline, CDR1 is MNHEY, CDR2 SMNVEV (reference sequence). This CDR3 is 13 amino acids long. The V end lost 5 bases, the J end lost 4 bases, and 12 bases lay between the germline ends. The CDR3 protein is CASSHGAGYEQYF. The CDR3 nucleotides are TGTGCCAGCAGTCACGGGGCGGGGTACGAGCAGTACTTC.